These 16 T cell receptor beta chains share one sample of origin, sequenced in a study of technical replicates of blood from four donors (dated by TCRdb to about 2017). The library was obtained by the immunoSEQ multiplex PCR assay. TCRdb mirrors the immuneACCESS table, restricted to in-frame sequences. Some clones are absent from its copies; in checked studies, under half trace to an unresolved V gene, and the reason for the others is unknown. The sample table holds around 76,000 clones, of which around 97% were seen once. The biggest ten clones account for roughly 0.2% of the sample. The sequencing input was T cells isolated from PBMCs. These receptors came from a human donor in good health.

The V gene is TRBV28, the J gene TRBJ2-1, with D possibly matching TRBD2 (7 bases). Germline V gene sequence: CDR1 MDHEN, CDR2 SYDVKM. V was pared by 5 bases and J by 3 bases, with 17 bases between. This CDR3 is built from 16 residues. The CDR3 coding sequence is TGTGCCAGCAGTCCGGGGAGGGGACAAGACTACAATGAGCAGTTCTTC. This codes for CASSPGRGQDYNEQFF.

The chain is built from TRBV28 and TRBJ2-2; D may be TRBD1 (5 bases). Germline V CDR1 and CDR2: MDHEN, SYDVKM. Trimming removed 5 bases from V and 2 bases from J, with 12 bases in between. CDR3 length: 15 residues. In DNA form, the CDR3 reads TGTGCCAGCAGTCCTGACAGCCCTAACACCGGGGAGCTGTTTTTT. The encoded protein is CASSPDSPNTGELFF.

CDR3 amino acids: CASSLEEGATEAFF. The CDR3 coding sequence is TGTGCCAGCAGCTTAGAGGAGGGGGCAACTGAAGCTTTCTTT. V gene TRBV11-3 combines with J gene TRBJ1-1, with 7 bases lining up with TRBD1. Germline V gene data show CDR1 as SGHNT and CDR2 as YENEEA. J was trimmed by 5 bases and V by 0 bases; bases with no gene match: 3. The CDR3 contains 14 residues. The whole variable domain, remainder taken from reference TRBV11-3 and TRBJ1-1, is EAGVVQSPRYKIIEKKQPVAFWCNPISGHNTLYWYLQNLGQGPELLIRYENEEAVDDSQLPKDRFSAERLKGVDSTLKIQPAELGDSAVYLCASSLEEGATEAFFGQGTRLTVV.

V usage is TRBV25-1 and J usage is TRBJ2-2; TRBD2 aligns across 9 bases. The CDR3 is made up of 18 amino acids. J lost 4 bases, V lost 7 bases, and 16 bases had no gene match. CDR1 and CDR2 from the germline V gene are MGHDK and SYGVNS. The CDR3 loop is CASTPSPLAGVGTGELFF. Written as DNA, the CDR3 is TGTGCCAGCACCCCCTCCCCGTTAGCGGGAGTCGGCACCGGGGAGCTGTTTTTT.

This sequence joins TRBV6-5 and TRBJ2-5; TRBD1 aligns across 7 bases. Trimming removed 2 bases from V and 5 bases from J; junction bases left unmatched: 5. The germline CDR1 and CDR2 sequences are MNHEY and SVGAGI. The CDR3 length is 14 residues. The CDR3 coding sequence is TGTGCCAGCAGTTACCAGGGGACAGTCGAGACCCAGTACTTC. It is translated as CASSYQGTVETQYF.

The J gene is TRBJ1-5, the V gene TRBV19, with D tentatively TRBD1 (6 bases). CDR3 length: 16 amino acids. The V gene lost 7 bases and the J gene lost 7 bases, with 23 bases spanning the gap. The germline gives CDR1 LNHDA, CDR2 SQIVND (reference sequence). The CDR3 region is CASNTRGEQGRQPQHF. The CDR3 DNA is TGTGCCAGTAATACCAGAGGGGAACAGGGCAGGCAGCCCCAGCATTTT.

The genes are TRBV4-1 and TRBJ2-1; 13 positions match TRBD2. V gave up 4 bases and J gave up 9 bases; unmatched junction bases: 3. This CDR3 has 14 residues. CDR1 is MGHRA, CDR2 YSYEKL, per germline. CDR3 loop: CASSPGTSGTEQFF. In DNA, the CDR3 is TGCGCCAGCAGCCCAGGGACTAGCGGGACTGAGCAGTTCTTC.

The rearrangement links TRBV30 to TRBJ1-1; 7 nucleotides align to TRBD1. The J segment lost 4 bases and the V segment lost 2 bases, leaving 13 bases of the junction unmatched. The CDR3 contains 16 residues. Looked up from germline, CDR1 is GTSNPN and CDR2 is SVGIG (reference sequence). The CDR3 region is CAWSSHLRGVGTEAFF. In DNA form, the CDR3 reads TGTGCCTGGAGTAGTCACCTCAGGGGGGTGGGCACTGAAGCTTTCTTT.

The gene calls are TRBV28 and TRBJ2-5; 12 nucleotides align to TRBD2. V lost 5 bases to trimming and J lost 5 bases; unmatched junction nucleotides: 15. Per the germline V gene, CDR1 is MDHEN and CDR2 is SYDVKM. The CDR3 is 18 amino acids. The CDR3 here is CASSTGLAGPVPMETQYF. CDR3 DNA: TGTGCCAGCAGTACAGGACTAGCGGGACCTGTCCCGATGGAGACCCAGTACTTC. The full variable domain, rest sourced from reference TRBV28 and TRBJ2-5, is DVKVTQSSRYLVKRTGEKVFLECVQDMDHENMFWYRQDPGLGLRLIYFSYDVKMKEKGDIPEGYSVSREKKERFSLILESASTNQTSMYLCASSTGLAGPVPMETQYFGPGTRLLVL.

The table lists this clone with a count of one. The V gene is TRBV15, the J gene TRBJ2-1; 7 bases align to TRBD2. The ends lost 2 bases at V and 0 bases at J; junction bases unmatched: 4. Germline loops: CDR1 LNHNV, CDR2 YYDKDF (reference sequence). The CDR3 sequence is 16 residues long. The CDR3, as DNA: TGTGCCACCAGCAGAACTAGCGTGAGCTCCTACAATGAGCAGTTCTTC. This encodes CATSRTSVSSYNEQFF.

The CDR3 DNA sequence: TGCGCCAGCAGCTTGGGAGGCGGGAGCGTGTACAATGAGCAGTTCTTC. Encoded protein: CASSLGGGSVYNEQFF. V usage is TRBV5-1 and J usage is TRBJ2-1; 7 nucleotides match TRBD2. Per the germline V gene, CDR1 is SGHRS and CDR2 is YFSETQ. Germline trimming cut 0 bases from V and 4 bases from J; bases unmatched to any gene: 7. This CDR3 region has 16 residues.

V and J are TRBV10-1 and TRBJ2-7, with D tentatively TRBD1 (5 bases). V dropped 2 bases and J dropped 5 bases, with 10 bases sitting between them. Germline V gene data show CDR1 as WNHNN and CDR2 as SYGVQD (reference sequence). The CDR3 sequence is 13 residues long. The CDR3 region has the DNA TGCGCCAGCAGTGAGCAGGGCAGCGACGAGCAGTACTTC. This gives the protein CASSEQGSDEQYF.

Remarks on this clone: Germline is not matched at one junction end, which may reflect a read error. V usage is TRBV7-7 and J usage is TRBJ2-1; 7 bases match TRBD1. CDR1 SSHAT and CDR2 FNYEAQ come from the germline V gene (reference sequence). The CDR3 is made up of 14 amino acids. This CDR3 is CASSSTGTDPFLVF. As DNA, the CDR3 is TGTGCTAGCAGCTCAACCGGGACAGACCCGTTTTTGGTCTTC.

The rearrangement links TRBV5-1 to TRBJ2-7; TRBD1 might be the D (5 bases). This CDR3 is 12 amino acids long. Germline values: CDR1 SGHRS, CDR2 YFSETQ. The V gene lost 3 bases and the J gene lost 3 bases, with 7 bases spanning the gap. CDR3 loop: CASSSDSYEQYF. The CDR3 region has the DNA TGCGCCAGCAGCTCCGACAGCTACGAGCAGTACTTC.

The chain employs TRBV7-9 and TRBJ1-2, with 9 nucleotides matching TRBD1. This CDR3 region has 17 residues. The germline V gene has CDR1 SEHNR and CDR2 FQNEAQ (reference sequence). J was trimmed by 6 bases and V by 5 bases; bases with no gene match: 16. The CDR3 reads CASSVRSGQGRGHGYTF. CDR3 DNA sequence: TGTGCCAGCAGCGTACGATCTGGACAGGGGCGCGGACATGGCTACACCTTC.

CDR3 sequence reads: CASSITTGSGYEQYF. For the CDR3, the DNA is TGTGCCAGTAGTATAACTACAGGGTCGGGGTACGAGCAGTACTTC. The genes are TRBV19 and TRBJ2-7, with D perhaps TRBD1 (6 bases). With 2 bases removed from V and 4 bases from J, the gap between germline ends came to 15 bases. CDR1 and CDR2 from the germline V gene are LNHDA and SQIVND (reference sequence). This CDR3 spans 15 amino acids.